This section outlines one TCR beta chain sequence together with its context. Its target is unknown. This entry comes from a study of OX40 agonist ivuxolimab in advanced cancers. Study background: Patient treatment consisted of intravenous ivuxolimab administration every 2 weeks at 0.01 to 10 mg/kg. Hepatocellular carcinoma, melanoma, renal cell or head and neck cancer occurred in dose-escalation patients. Findings and caveats of the study: Expanded peripheral T-cell antigen specificity went undetermined. Expanded clones belonging to CD8+ T cells outnumbered, on average, those of CD4+.

CDR1 is MDHEN, CDR2 SYDVKM, per germline. This CDR3 contains 16 residues. V was trimmed by 4 bases and J by 0 bases, leaving 16 bases between them. Clones were sequenced by immunoSEQ multiplex PCR, and TCRdb holds only the in-frame ones, with some missing. The sample has about 100,000 clones; about nine tenths are singletons. The TCR originated in an adult with an advanced solid tumor such as melanoma, head and neck, liver or kidney cancer. This rearrangement joins TRBV28 to TRBJ2-7; weak D call: TRBD1 (5 bases). Source: CD4+ or CD8+ T cells sorted from blood, taken in a trial of the OX40 agonist ivuxolimab. CDR3 nucleotide sequence: TGTGCCAGCAGTTCAACTCAGGGTTTCGGCTCCTACGAGCAGTACTTC. As protein: CASSSTQGFGSYEQYF.